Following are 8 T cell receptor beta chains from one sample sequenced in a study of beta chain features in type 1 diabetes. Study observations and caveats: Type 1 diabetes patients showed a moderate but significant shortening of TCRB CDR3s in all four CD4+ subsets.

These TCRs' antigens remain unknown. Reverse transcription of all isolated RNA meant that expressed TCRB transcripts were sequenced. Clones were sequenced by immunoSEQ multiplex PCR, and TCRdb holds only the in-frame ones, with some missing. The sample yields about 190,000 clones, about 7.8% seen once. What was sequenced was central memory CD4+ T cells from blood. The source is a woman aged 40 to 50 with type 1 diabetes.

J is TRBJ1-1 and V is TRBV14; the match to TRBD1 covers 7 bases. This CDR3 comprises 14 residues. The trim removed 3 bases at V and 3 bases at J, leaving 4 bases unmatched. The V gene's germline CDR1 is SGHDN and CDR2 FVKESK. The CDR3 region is CASSQNQGDTEAFF. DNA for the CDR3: TGTGCCAGCAGCCAGAATCAGGGGGACACTGAAGCTTTCTTT.

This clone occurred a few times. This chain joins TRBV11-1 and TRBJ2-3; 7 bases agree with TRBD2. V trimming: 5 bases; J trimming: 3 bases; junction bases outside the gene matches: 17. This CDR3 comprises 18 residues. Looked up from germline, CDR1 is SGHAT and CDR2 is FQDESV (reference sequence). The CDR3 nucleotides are TGTGCCAGCAGCCCCTTCGAGCCCCAGCGGGGCGGGACAGATACGCAGTATTTT. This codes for CASSPFEPQRGGTDTQYF. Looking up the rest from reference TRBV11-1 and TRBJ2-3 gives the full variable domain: EAEVAQSPRYKITEKSQAVAFWCDPISGHATLYWYRQILGQGPELLVQFQDESVVDDSQLPKDRFSAERLKGVDSTLKIQPAELGDSAMYLCASSPFEPQRGGTDTQYFGPGTRLTVL.

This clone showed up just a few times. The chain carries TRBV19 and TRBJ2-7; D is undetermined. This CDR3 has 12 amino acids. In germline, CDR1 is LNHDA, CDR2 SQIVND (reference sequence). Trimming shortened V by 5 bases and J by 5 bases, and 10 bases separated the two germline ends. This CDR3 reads CASSASSDEQYF. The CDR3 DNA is TGTGCCAGTAGTGCCTCTTCGGACGAGCAGTACTTC.

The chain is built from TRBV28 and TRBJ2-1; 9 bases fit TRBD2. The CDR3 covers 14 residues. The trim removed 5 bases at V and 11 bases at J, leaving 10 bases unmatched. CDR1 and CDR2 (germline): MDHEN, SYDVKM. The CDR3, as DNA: TGTGCCAGCAGTCCCGGACTAGCGCCGTCTAAGCAGTTCTTC. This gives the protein CASSPGLAPSKQFF.

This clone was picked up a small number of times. The CDR3 nucleotides are TGTGCCAGCAGCCGGGGACTAGCGGGAGTGTACGAGCAGTACTTC. Encoded protein: CASSRGLAGVYEQYF. The chain has TRBV5-6 and TRBJ2-7, with 14 bases fitting TRBD2. Germline V gene data show CDR1 as SGHDT and CDR2 as YYEEEE. J gave up 4 bases and V 4 bases, and 4 bases lay outside the gene matches. The CDR3 consists of 15 residues.

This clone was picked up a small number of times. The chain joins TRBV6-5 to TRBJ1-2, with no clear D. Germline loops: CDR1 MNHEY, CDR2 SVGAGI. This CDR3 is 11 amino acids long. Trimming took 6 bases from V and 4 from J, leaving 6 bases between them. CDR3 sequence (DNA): TGTGCCAGCAGCAACTTCTATGGCTACACCTTC. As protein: CASSNFYGYTF.

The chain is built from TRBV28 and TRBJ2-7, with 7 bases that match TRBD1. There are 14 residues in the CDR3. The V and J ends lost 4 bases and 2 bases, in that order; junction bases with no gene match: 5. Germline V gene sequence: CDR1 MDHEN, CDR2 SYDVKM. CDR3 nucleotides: TGTGCCAGCAGTTCGGGACAGTACCCCTACGAGCAGTACTTC. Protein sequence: CASSSGQYPYEQYF.

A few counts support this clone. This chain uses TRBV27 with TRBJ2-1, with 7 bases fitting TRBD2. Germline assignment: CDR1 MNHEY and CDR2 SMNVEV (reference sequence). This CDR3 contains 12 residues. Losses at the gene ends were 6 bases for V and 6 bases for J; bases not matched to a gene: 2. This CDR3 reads CASRRETNEQFF. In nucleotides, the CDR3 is TGTGCCAGCAGGCGGGAGACCAATGAGCAGTTCTTC.